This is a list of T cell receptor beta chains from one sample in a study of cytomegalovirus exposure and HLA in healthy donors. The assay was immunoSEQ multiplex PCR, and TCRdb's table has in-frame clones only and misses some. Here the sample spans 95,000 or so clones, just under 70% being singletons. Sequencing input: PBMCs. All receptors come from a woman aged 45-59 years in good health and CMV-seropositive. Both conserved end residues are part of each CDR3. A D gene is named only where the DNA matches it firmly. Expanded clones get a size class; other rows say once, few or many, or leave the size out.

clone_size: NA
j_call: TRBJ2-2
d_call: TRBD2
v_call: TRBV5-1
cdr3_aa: CASRTGGLTGELFF
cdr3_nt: TGCGCCAGCCGGACGGGGGGGTTAACCGGGGAGCTGTTTTTT

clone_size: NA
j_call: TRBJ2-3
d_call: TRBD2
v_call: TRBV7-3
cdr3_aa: CASSYSGDTQYF
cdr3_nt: TGTGCCAGCAGCTATAGCGGGGATACGCAGTATTTT

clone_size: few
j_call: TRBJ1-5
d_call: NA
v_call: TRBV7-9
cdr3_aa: CASSPDQGNQPQHF
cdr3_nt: TGTGCCAGCAGCCCTGACCAGGGCAATCAGCCCCAGCATTTT

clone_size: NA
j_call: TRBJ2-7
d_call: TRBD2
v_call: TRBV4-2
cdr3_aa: CASSQVGGRGSHEQYF
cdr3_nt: TGTGCCAGCAGCCAAGTAGGCGGGAGAGGTTCCCACGAGCAGTACTTC

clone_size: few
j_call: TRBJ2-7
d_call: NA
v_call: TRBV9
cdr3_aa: CASNHVGREQYF
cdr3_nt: TGTGCCAGCAACCACGTGGGGAGGGAGCAGTACTTC

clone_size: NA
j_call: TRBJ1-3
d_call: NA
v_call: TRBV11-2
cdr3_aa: CASSSLRGSGNTIYF
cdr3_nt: TGTGCCAGCAGCAGTTTGAGAGGCTCTGGAAACACCATATATTTT

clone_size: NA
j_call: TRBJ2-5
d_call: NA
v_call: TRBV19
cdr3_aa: CASSKDSQETQYF
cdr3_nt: TGTGCCAGTAGTAAGGACAGCCAAGAGACCCAGTACTTC

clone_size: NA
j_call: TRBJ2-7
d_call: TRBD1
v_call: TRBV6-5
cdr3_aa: CASRQTGGRTYEQYF
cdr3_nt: TGTGCCAGCAGACAGACAGGGGGCCGTACCTACGAGCAGTACTTC

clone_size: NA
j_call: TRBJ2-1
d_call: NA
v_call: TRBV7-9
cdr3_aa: CASSYNNEQFF
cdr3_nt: TGTGCCAGCAGCTACAACAATGAGCAGTTCTTC

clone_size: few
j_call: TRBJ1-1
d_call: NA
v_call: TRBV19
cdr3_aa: CASKSPEGGVRAFF
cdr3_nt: TGTGCCAGTAAGTCCCCGGAAGGGGGGGTGAGAGCTTTCTTT

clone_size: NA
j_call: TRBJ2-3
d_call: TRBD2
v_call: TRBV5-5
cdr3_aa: CASSSDVTSGSLLDTQYF
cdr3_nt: TGTGCCAGCAGCTCGGACGTCACCAGCGGGAGTTTGTTAGATACGCAGTATTTT

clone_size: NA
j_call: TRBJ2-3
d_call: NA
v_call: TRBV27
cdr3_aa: CASRWAHSTDTQYF
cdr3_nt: TGTGCCAGCAGATGGGCTCACAGCACAGATACGCAGTATTTT

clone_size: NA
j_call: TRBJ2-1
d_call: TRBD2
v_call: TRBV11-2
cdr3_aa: CASSLDAGASEQFF
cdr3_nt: TGTGCCAGCAGCTTAGATGCGGGAGCCTCTGAGCAGTTCTTC

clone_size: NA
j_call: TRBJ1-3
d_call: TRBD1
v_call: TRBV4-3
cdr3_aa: CASSQDGTDRSGNTIYF
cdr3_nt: TGCGCCAGCAGCCAAGATGGGACAGACCGCTCTGGAAACACCATATATTTT

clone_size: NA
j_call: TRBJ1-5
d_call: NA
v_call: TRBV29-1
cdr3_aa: CSVGGGNQPQHF
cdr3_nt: TGCAGCGTTGGGGGGGGCAATCAGCCCCAGCATTTT

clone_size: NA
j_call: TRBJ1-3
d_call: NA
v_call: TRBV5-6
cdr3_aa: CASSLVGASGNTIYF
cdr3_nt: TGTGCCAGCAGCTTGGTTGGGGCCTCTGGAAACACCATATATTTT

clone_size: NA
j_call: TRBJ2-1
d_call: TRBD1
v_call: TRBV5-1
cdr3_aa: CASSSRDRDENEQFF
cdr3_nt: TGCGCCAGCAGCTCCCGGGACAGGGATGAGAATGAGCAGTTCTTC

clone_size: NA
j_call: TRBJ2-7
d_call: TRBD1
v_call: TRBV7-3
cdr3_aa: CASSPGTESYEQYF
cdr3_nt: TGTGCCAGCAGCCCCGGGACAGAATCCTACGAGCAGTACTTC

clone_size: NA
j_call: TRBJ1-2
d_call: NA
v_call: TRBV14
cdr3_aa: CASSHGLNYGYTF
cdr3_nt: TGTGCCAGCAGCCATGGCCTTAACTATGGCTACACCTTC

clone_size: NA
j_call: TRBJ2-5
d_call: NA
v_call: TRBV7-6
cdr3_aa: CASSLRMETQYF
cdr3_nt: TGTGCCAGCAGTCTTAGAATGGAGACCCAGTACTTC

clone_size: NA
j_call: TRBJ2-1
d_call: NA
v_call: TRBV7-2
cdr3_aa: CASTRDASSSYNEQFF
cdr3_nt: TGTGCCAGCACCCGGGATGCGTCTAGCTCCTACAATGAGCAGTTCTTC

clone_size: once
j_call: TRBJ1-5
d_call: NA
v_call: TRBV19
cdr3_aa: CAGGGSSGGNQPQHF
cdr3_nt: TGTGCCGGGGGTGGGTCGAGCGGGGGCAATCAGCCCCAGCATTTT

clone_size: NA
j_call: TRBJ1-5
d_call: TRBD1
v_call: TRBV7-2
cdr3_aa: CASTLTGNEPQHF
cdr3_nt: TGTGCCAGCACCCTGACAGGGAATGAGCCCCAGCATTTT

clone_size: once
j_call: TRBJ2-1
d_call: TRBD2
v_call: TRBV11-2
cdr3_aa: CASRRGGTGGPDNEQFF
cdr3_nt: TGTGCCAGCAGACGGGGTGGAACGGGAGGGCCTGACAATGAGCAGTTCTTC

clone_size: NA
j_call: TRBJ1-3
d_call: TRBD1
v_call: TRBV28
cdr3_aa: CASSSLKQGWGNTIYF
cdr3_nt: TGTGCCAGCAGTTCCTTGAAACAGGGGTGGGGAAACACCATATATTTT